The source of this T cell receptor (beta chain) is a study of blood T cell repertoires in COVID-19. Individuals drawn from around 25 US areas were roughly 18 to 95 years old. V was cut by 5 bases and J by 2 bases, with 5 bases left in between. CDR3 size: 12 residues. CDR1 and CDR2 (germline): WNHNN, SYGVQD (reference sequence). The table lists this clone with a count of one. The repertoire was sequenced with immunoSEQ multiplex PCR; TCRdb's copy has only in-frame clones and lacks some. The data show 450,000 or so clones, 90% seen once. Sequenced input: PBMCs or T cells enriched from blood (not recorded which). The sequence derives from a man aged 18 to 30 who had recovered from COVID-19. V and J are TRBV10-1 and TRBJ2-3; no definite D call. The CDR3 spells CASSSFTDTQYF. DNA for the CDR3: TGCGCCAGCAGTTCTTTCACAGATACGCAGTATTTT.